This T cell receptor (beta chain) was profiled in a study of blood T cell repertoires in COVID-19. Looking at the study overall: Nucleic acid was either cDNA or gDNA, and it came from T cells, B-cell-depleted T cells, or PBMCs.

The germline V and J ends were trimmed by 0 bases and 8 bases, with 18 bases remaining between them. Germline V gives CDR1 SGHRS, CDR2 YFSETQ. This CDR3 spans 16 amino acids. As originally analysed: Researchers report that nucleated cell counts were estimated from reference gene primer amplification. The assay was immunoSEQ multiplex PCR, and TCRdb's table has in-frame clones only and misses some. V, J and clone size reflect that table, while D and trimming were determined from the DNA. The sample gives over 65,000 clones, approximately 87% of which show up once; more than 0.95% is in the top ten. What was sequenced was peripheral blood. The receptor comes from a human donor in a cohort sampled during active COVID-19. V gene TRBV5-1 combines with J gene TRBJ2-1; D perhaps matches TRBD2 (5 bases). CDR3 sequence (DNA): TGCGCCAGCAGCTTGGCCGTTGGAGTCGGGAAGGATGAGCAGTTCTTC. Translating gives CASSLAVGVGKDEQFF.